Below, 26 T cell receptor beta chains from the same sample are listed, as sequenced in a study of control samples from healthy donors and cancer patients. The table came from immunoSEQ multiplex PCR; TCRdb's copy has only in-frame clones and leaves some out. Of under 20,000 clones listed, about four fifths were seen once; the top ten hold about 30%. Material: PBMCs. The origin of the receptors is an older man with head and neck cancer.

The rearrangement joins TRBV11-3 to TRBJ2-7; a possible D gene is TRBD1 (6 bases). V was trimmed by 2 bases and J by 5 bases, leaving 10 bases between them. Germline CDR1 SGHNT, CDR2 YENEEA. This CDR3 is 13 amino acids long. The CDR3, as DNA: TGTGCCAGCAGCTTACGACAGGCGGACGAGCAGTACTTC. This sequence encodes CASSLRQADEQYF.

The CDR3: CASSYLDTDQPQHF. CDR3 nucleotide sequence: TGTGCCAGCAGTTACTTGGACACAGATCAGCCCCAGCATTTT. The rearrangement uses TRBV6-2 or TRBV6-3 and TRBJ1-5, with D possibly TRBD1 on 5 matching bases. CDR3 length: 14 amino acids. Trimming shortened V by 1 base and J by 5 bases, and 9 bases separated the two germline ends. CDR1 is MNHEY, CDR2 SVGEGT, per germline.

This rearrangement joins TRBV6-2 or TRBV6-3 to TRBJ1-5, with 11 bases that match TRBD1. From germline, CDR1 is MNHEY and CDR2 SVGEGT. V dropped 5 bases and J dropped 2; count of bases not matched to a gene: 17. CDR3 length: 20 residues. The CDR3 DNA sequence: TGTGCCAGCAGTCCCTACGGACAGGGGGCCTCGGAATTTGGCAATCAGCCCCAGCATTTT. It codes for CASSPYGQGASEFGNQPQHF.

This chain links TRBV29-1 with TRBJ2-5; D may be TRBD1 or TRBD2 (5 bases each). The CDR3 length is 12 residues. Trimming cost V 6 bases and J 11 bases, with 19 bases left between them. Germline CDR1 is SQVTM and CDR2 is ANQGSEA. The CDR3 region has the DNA TGCAGCGTGGGGCCGGGACCGACCGTTCAGTACTTC. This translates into CSVGPGPTVQYF.

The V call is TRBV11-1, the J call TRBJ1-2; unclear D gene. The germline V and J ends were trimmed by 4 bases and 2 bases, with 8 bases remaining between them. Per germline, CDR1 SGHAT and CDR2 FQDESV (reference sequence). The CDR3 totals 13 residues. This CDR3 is CASSSSRNYGYTF. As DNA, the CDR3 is TGTGCCAGCAGCTCCTCACGGAACTATGGCTACACCTTC. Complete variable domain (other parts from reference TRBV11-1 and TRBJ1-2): EAEVAQSPRYKITEKSQAVAFWCDPISGHATLYWYRQILGQGPELLVQFQDESVVDDSQLPKDRFSAERLKGVDSTLKIQPAELGDSAMYLCASSSSRNYGYTFGSGTRLTVV.

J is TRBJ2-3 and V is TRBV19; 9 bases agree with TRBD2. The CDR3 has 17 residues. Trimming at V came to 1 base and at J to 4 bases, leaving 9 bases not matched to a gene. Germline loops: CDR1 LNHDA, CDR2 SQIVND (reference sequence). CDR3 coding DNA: TGTGCCAGTAGTATAGGGGCGGCGGGAGGGCCGTCAGATACGCAGTATTTT. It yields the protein CASSIGAAGGPSDTQYF.

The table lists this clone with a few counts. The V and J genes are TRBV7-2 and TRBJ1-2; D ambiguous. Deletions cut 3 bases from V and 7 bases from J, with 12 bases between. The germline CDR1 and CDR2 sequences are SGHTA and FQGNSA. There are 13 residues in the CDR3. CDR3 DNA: TGTGCCAGCAGCTTTAACAGCGAAGGTGGCTACACCTTC. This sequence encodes CASSFNSEGGYTF.

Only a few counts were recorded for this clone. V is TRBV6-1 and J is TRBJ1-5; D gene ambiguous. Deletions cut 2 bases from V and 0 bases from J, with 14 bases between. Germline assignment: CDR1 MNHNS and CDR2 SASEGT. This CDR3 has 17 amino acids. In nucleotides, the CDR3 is TGTGCCAGCAGTGAAAGTGTAGGGCAGAATAGCAATCAGCCCCAGCATTTT. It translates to CASSESVGQNSNQPQHF.

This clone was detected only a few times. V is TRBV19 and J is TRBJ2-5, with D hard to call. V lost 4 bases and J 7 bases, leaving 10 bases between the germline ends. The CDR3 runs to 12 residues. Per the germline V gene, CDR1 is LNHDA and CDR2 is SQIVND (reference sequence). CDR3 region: CASSNIPGTQYF. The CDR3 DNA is TGTGCCAGTAGTAACATCCCAGGGACCCAGTACTTC.

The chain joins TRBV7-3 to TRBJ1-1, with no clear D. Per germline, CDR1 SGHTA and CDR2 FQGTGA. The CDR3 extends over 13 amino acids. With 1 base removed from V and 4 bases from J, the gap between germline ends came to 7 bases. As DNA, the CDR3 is TGTGCCAGCAGCTTAAGTTCGGGCACTGAAGCTTTCTTT. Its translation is CASSLSSGTEAFF. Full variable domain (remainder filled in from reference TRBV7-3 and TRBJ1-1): GAGVSQTPSNKVTEKGKYVELRCDPISGHTALYWYRQSLGQGPEFLIYFQGTGAADDSGLPNDRFFAVRPEGSVSTLKIQRTERGDSAVYLCASSLSSGTEAFFGQGTRLTVV.

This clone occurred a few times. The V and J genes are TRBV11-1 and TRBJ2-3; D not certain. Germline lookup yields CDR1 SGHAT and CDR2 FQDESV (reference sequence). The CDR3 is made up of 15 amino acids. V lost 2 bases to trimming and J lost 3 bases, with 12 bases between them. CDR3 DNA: TGTGCCAGCAGCTTATCCCGCGTTGGGACAGATACGCAGTATTTT. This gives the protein CASSLSRVGTDTQYF.

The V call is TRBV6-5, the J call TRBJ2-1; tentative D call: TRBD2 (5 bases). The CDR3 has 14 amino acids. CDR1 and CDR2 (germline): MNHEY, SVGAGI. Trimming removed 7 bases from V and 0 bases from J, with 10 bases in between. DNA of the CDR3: TGTGCCAGCACGCGGGCCTACTCCTACAATGAGCAGTTCTTC. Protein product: CASTRAYSYNEQFF.

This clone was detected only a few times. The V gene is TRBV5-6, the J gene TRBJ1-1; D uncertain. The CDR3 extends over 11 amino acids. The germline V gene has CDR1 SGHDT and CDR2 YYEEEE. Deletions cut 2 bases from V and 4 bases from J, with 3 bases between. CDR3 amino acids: CASSLVTEAFF. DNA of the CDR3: TGTGCCAGCAGCTTAGTCACTGAAGCTTTCTTT.

The CDR3: CASSYRGQKNQPQHF. As DNA, the CDR3 is TGTGCCAGCAGCTACAGGGGGCAGAAGAATCAGCCCCAGCATTTT. This sequence joins TRBV2 and TRBJ1-5, with TRBD1 matching over 9 bases. The CDR3 runs 15 residues. Unmatched junction bases numbered 7, after V lost 6 bases and J lost 4 bases. The germline gives CDR1 SNHLY, CDR2 FYNNEI. The whole variable domain, remainder taken from reference TRBV2 and TRBJ1-5, is EPEVTQTPSHQVTQMGQEVILRCVPISNHLYFYWYRQILGQKVEFLVSFYNNEISEKSEIFDDQFSVERPDGSNFTLKIRSTKLEDSAMYFCASSYRGQKNQPQHFGDGTRLSIL.

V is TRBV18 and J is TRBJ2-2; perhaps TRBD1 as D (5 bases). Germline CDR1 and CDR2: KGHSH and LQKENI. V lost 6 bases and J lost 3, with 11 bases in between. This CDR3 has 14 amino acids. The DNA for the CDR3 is TGTGCCAGCTCCCTTACCAGGGACACCGGGGAGCTGTTTTTT. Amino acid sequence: CASSLTRDTGELFF.

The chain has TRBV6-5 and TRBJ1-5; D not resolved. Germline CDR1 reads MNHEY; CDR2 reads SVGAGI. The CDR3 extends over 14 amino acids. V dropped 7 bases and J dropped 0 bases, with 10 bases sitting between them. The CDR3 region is CASKRGNSNQPQHF. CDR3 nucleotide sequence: TGTGCCAGCAAGAGAGGAAATAGCAATCAGCCCCAGCATTTT.

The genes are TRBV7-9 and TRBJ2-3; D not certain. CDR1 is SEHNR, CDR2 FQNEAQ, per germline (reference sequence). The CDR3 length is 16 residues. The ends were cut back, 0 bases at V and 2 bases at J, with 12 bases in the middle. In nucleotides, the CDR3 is TGTGCCAGCAGCTTAGCTCCCCTCAGCCCCACAGATACGCAGTATTTT. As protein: CASSLAPLSPTDTQYF.

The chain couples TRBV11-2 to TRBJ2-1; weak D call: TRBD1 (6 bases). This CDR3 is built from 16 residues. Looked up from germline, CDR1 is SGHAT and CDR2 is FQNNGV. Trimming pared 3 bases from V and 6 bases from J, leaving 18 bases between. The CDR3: CASSFGFQGRLNEQFF. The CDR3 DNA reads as TGTGCCAGCAGCTTCGGTTTTCAGGGGCGCCTCAATGAGCAGTTCTTC. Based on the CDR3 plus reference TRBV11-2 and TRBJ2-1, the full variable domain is EAGVAQSPRYKIIEKRQSVAFWCNPISGHATLYWYQQILGQGPKLLIQFQNNGVVDDSQLPKDRFSAERLKGVDSTLKIQPAKLEDSAVYLCASSFGFQGRLNEQFFGPGTRLTVL.

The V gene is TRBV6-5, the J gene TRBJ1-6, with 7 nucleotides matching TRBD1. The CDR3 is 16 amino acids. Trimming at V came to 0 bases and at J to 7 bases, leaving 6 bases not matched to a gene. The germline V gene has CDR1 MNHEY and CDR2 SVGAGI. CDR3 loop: CASSYSSSTGNSPLHF. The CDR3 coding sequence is TGTGCCAGCAGTTACTCGAGCTCGACAGGGAATTCACCCCTCCACTTT.

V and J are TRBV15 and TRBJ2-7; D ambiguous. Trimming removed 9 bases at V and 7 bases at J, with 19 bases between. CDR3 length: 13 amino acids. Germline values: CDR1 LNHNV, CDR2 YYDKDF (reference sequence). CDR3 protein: CATTIAPGKEQYF. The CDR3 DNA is TGTGCCACTACGATAGCCCCTGGGAAGGAGCAGTACTTC.

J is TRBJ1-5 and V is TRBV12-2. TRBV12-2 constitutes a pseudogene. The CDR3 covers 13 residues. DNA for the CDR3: TGTGCAAGTCGCTTAAGCCCCAATCAGCCCCAGCATTTT. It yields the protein CASRLSPNQPQHF.

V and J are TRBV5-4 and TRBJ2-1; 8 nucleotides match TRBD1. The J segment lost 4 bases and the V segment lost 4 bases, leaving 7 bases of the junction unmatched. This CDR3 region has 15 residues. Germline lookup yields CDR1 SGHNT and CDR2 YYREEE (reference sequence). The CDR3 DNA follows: TGTGCCAGCAGCGCCCGGGACAGGATTTACAATGAGCAGTTCTTC. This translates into CASSARDRIYNEQFF.

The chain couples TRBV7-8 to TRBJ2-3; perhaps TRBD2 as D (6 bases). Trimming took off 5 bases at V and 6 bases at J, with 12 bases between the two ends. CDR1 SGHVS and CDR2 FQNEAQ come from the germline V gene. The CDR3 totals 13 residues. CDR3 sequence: CASSPGLGDTQYF. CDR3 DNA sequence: TGTGCCAGCAGCCCGGGACTCGGGGATACGCAGTATTTT.

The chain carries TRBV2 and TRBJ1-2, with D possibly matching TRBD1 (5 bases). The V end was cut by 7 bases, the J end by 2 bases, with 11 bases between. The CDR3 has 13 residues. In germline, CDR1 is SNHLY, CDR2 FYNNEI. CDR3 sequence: CASNPGRNYGYTF. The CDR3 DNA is TGTGCCAGCAACCCGGGACGGAACTATGGCTACACCTTC.

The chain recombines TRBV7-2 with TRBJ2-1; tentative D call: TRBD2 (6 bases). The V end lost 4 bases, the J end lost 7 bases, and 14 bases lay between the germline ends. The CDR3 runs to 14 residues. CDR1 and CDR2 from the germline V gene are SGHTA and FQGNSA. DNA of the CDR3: TGTGCCAGCAGCTCGACTAGGGGCACGAATGAGCAGTTCTTC. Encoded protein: CASSSTRGTNEQFF.

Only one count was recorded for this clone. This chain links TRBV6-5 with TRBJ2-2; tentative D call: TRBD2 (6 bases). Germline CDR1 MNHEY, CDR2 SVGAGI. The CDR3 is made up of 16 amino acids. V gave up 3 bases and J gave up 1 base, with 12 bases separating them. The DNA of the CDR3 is TGTGCCAGCAGTTATCGGAGGGCGGTGAACACCGGGGAGCTGTTTTTT. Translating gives CASSYRRAVNTGELFF.